This TCR beta chain was retrieved from a study of T cell responses to AZD1222 COVID-19 vaccine. Study observations and caveats: After the peak T cell response, and only then, were repertoires sampled. Spike-specific TCR depth and breadth grew after two AZD1222 doses. Per reports, nearly half of all spike-specific TCRs target regions that are unmutated in variants. Only six AZD1222 recipients tested seropositive at baseline.

The CDR3 has 16 residues. Germline V lookup: CDR1 MNHNS, CDR2 SASEGT. With V trimmed by 3 bases and J by 0 bases, 5 bases remained unmatched. Sequencing used immunoSEQ multiplex PCR; TCRdb keeps in-frame clones, though not all of them. The sample consists of under 200,000 clones, around 93% of them appearing once. In regard to this clone: The antigen remains undetermined.

The sequence came from an adult in good health. The chain recombines TRBV6-1 with TRBJ1-2; TRBD1 aligns across 9 bases. This sample comprised peripheral blood, obtained on day 0 of AZD1222 vaccination. The CDR3 loop is CASSDDRDRANYGYTF. In DNA form, the CDR3 reads TGTGCCAGCAGTGACGACCGGGACAGGGCTAACTATGGCTACACCTTC.